A single sample gave rise to the 11 T cell receptor beta chains below, sequenced in a study of blood T cell repertoires in COVID-19. Some clones are missing from TCRdb's copy, which holds only in-frame ones; the method was immunoSEQ multiplex PCR. The repertoire has hundreds of thousands of clones, roughly 88% of them found once; the top ten carry under 2.5%. Sample: peripheral blood. Source of these receptors: a woman aged 35 to 49 who had recovered from COVID-19.

The CDR3 loop is CASSIDTGSAGELFF. In DNA, the CDR3 is TGTGCCAGTAGTATAGATACAGGCAGCGCCGGGGAGCTGTTTTTT. This sequence joins TRBV19 and TRBJ2-2; D is possibly TRBD1 (5 bases). Germline V lookup: CDR1 LNHDA, CDR2 SQIVND (reference sequence). The CDR3 extends over 15 amino acids. Deletions cut 0 bases from V and 6 bases from J, with 11 bases between.

This chain joins TRBV25-1 and TRBJ2-5, with 14 bases fitting TRBD2. Germline trimming cut 9 bases from V and 3 bases from J; bases unmatched to any gene: 9. This CDR3 has 16 amino acids. Germline V CDR1 and CDR2: MGHDK, SYGVNS. CDR3 in DNA: TGTGCCAGTCAGACTAGCGGGAGGGCGGTGGAAGAGACCCAGTACTTC. Translating it yields CASQTSGRAVEETQYF.

There are a few counts of this clone. J is TRBJ1-2 and V is TRBV7-9; the D gene is possibly TRBD1 (6 bases). CDR1 is SEHNR and CDR2 is FQNEAQ in the germline V gene (reference sequence). This CDR3 has 14 residues. V lost 1 base, J lost 8 bases, and 14 bases lay in between. The CDR3 here is CASSLETGSRGYTF. As DNA, the CDR3 is TGTGCCAGCAGCTTAGAGACAGGCTCGAGGGGCTACACCTTC.

V gene TRBV28 combines with J gene TRBJ2-3; D is possibly TRBD2 (6 bases). V lost 8 bases, J lost 2 bases, and 11 bases lay in between. The germline V gene encodes CDR1 MDHEN and CDR2 SYDVKM. The length of the CDR3 is 13 residues. CDR3 loop: CASGDSLTDTQYF. CDR3 nucleotide sequence: TGTGCCAGCGGGGACTCCCTCACAGATACGCAGTATTTT.

The CDR3 region is CASSPGSGYTF. The CDR3, as DNA: TGTGCCAGCTCTCCGGGGTCTGGCTACACCTTC. The chain carries TRBV7-9 and TRBJ1-2; D gene unclear. CDR3 length: 11 amino acids. V gave up 8 bases and J gave up 7 bases, with 11 bases separating them. Germline CDR1 reads SEHNR; CDR2 reads FQNEAQ (reference sequence).

V gene TRBV24-1 combines with J gene TRBJ1-5, with 8 bases identical to TRBD1. V dropped 4 bases and J dropped 5; count of bases not matched to a gene: 0. From germline, CDR1 is KGHDR and CDR2 SFDVKD. CDR3 length equals 13 residues. Written as DNA, the CDR3 is TGTGCCACCAGTGAACAGGGGGATCAGCCCCAGCATTTT. Translating gives CATSEQGDQPQHF.

The V call is TRBV10-3, the J call TRBJ2-1; 8 bases are shared with TRBD2. The CDR3 has 14 amino acids. The V gene's germline CDR1 is ENHRY and CDR2 SYGVKD. With V trimmed by 9 bases and J by 5 bases, 9 bases remained unmatched. The CDR3 sequence is CAIAVRGEDNEQFF. The CDR3 DNA reads TGTGCCATAGCGGTGCGGGGGGAGGACAATGAGCAGTTCTTC.

The V and J genes are TRBV7-9 and TRBJ2-3; 10 bases match TRBD2. This CDR3 comprises 15 residues. Germline trimming cut 6 bases from V and 6 bases from J; bases unmatched to any gene: 9. CDR1 SEHNR and CDR2 FQNEAQ come from the germline V gene (reference sequence). CDR3 DNA: TGTGCCAGCAGGGCTAGCGGGAGCTGGGGGGATACGCAGTATTTT. The encoded protein is CASRASGSWGDTQYF.

The rearrangement uses TRBV4-1 and TRBJ2-2, with unresolved D. The ends were cut back, 1 base at V and 14 bases at J, with 11 bases in the middle. The CDR3 extends over 12 amino acids. The germline CDR1 and CDR2 sequences are MGHRA and YSYEKL. The CDR3: CASSQGVGHLFF. CDR3 DNA: TGCGCCAGCAGCCAAGGCGTTGGGCACCTGTTTTTT.

The V call is TRBV4-2, the J call TRBJ2-2; possibly TRBD1 for D (6 bases). The CDR3 consists of 17 residues. Trimming shortened V by 0 bases and J by 6 bases, and 17 bases separated the two germline ends. CDR1 and CDR2 from the germline V gene are LGHNA and YNFKEQ. CDR3 sequence reads: CASSQDAPGDGSGELFF. CDR3 in DNA: TGTGCCAGCAGCCAAGATGCCCCAGGGGACGGGTCCGGGGAGCTGTTTTTT.

The V call is TRBV5-1, the J call TRBJ1-5; the match to TRBD1 covers 10 bases. This CDR3 comprises 15 residues. In germline, CDR1 is SGHRS, CDR2 YFSETQ. J gave up 4 bases and V 5 bases, and 6 bases lay outside the gene matches. The chain's CDR3 is CASSQTGGMNQPQHF. In nucleotides, the CDR3 is TGCGCCAGCAGTCAGACAGGGGGCATGAATCAGCCCCAGCATTTT.